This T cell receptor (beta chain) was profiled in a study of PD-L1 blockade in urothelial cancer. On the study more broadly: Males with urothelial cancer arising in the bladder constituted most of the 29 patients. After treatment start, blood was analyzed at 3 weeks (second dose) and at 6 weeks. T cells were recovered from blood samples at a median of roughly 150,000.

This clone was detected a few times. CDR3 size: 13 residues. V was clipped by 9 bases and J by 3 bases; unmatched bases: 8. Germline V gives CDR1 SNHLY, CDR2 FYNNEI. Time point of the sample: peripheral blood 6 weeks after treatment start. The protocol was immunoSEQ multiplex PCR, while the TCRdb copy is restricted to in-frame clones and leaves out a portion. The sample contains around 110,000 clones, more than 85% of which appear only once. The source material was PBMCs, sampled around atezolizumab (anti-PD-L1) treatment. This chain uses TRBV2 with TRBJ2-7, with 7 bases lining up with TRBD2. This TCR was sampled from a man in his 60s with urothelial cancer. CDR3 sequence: CARFCGSVYEQYF. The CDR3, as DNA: TGTGCCAGGTTTTGCGGGAGCGTCTACGAGCAGTACTTC.